This T cell receptor (beta chain) was captured by sequencing in a study of shared clonotypes between healthy human individuals. For this clone: Antigen unknown.

The germline CDR1 and CDR2 sequences are SNHLY and FYNNEI. The V end lost 4 bases, the J end lost 10 bases, and 14 bases lay between the germline ends. The CDR3 is made up of 12 amino acids. Researchers sequenced unsorted PBMC DNA using ten immunoSEQ deep assay plates. The method was immunoSEQ multiplex PCR; TCRdb's version includes in-frame clones alone and lacks a portion of them. The top ten clones hold about 12% of a sample with 450,000 to 600,000 clones, around 79% of them seen once. The unsorted samples had 100 million or so PBMCs used for genomic DNA. Findings and limits, study-wide: Donors were few, which limited the genetic and exposure-history diversity represented. Sampling used blood alone; tissue repertoires probably differ.

This TCR came from a middle-aged woman in good health. Some clones in this sample may be carry-over from other donors' samples. The sequenced sample consisted of PBMCs. The chain joins TRBV2 to TRBJ2-7; D is undetermined. CDR3 protein: CASSAVPRLQYF. CDR3 coding DNA: TGTGCCAGCAGTGCCGTCCCTAGACTTCAGTACTTC. Complete variable domain (other parts from reference TRBV2 and TRBJ2-7): EPEVTQTPSHQVTQMGQEVILRCVPISNHLYFYWYRQILGQKVEFLVSFYNNEISEKSEIFDDQFSVERPDGSNFTLKIRSTKLEDSAMYFCASSAVPRLQYFGPGTRLTVT.